The entry below describes one TCR beta chain. What it binds is not known. A read error may explain this, as a much larger clone is one base away. Trimming took off 5 bases at V and 5 bases at J, with 14 bases between the two ends. Germline V gives CDR1 MNHEY, CDR2 SVGAGI. The length of the CDR3 is 14 residues. TCRdb re-derived calls from the 5' RACE reads in MiXCR, one entry per CDR3 protein. The table has 13,000 to 15,000 distinct CDR3 sequences, over 3.5% seen once. The sample is drawn from a study of spatial heterogeneity in lung cancer. Study overall: The mean occurrence of each unique TCR and UMI combination in raw reads exceeded nine.

The study's findings and limits: Expanded alpha and beta TCR counts within tumors tracked tumor mutation counts. Approximately 7% of tumor T cells for alpha chains and 13% for beta chains were estimated to be covered.

The time point denotes: sample taken at primary tumor resection. About 73 TRACERx patients with early, untreated non-small cell lung cancer donated samples. The sequence was obtained from a female donor with early-stage non-small cell lung cancer. The V gene is TRBV6-5, the J gene TRBJ2-3; D possibly uses TRBD1 or TRBD2 (5 bases each). The sequencing used lung tumor tissue, collected at surgery. CDR3 sequence reads: CASSLEGQGDTQYF. The DNA of the CDR3 is TGTGCCAGCAGTCTCGAGGGGCAGGGAGATACGCAGTATTTT.